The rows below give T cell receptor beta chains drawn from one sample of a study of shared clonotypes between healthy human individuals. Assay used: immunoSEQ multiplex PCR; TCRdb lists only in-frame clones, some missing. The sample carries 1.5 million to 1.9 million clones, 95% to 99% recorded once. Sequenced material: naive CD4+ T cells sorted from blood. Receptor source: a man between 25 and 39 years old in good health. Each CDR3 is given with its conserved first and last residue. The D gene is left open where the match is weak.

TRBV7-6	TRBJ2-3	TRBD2	CASSLGSGRAPTDTQYF	TGTGCCAGCAGCTTAGGTAGCGGGAGGGCCCCGACAGATACGCAGTATTTT
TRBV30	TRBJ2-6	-	CAWGGYLSGANVLTF	TGTGCCTGGGGGGGCTACCTCTCTGGGGCCAACGTCCTGACTTTC
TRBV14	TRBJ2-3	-	CASSPEGRGGPSDTQYF	TGTGCCAGCAGCCCTGAAGGGCGTGGGGGGCCATCAGATACGCAGTATTTT
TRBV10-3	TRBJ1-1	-	CAISESKVADTEAFF	TGTGCCATCAGTGAGTCGAAGGTCGCCGACACTGAAGCTTTCTTT
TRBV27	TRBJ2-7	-	CALKGSELSYEQYF	TGTGCCCTCAAGGGATCGGAACTCTCCTACGAGCAGTACTTC
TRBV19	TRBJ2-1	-	CASSTYLAQKASEQFF	TGTGCCAGTAGTACTTATCTAGCGCAAAAAGCAAGTGAGCAGTTCTTC
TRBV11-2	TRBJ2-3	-	CASSLRGGLPDTQYF	TGTGCCAGCAGCCTAAGGGGGGGTCTCCCAGATACGCAGTATTTT
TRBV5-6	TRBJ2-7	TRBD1	CASSLVGDRVLAEQYF	TGTGCCAGCAGCTTGGTCGGCGACAGGGTACTTGCCGAGCAGTACTTC
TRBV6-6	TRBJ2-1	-	CASSPQTSIEQFF	TGTGCCAGCAGTCCCCAGACCAGCATTGAGCAGTTCTTC
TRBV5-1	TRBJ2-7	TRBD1	CASSSSTGGSYEQYF	TGCGCCAGCAGCTCGTCGACAGGGGGTTCCTACGAGCAGTACTTC
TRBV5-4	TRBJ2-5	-	CASSLQGSQETQYF	TGTGCCAGCAGCTTGCAGGGCAGCCAAGAGACCCAGTACTTC
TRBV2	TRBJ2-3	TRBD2	CASSVEAGPDTQYF	TGTGCCAGCAGTGTGGAAGCGGGACCAGATACGCAGTATTTT
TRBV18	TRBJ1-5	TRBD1	CASSLGQGSNQPQHF	TGTGCCAGCTCACTGGGACAGGGTAGCAATCAGCCCCAGCATTTT
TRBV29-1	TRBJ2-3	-	CSVDAPTRNTDTQYF	TGCAGCGTTGATGCGCCGACTAGAAACACAGATACGCAGTATTTT
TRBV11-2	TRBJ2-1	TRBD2	CASSPRPPSGRVDEQFF	TGTGCCAGCAGCCCCCGCCCCCCTAGCGGGAGGGTCGATGAGCAGTTCTTC
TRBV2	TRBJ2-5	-	CASSTGRYQETQYF	TGTGCCAGCTCGACAGGCAGGTACCAAGAGACCCAGTACTTC
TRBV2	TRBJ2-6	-	CASSGGGPGANVLTF	TGTGCCAGCAGTGGGGGGGGCCCCGGGGCCAACGTCCTGACTTTC
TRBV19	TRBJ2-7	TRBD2	CASSMTGLVGYEQYF	TGTGCCAGTAGTATGACCGGACTAGTTGGCTACGAGCAGTACTTC
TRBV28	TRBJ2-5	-	CASSHEFETQYF	TGTGCCAGCTCTCATGAGTTCGAGACCCAGTACTTC
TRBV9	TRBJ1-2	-	CASSKARTDGYTF	TGTGCCAGCAGCAAGGCCCGGACAGATGGCTACACCTTC
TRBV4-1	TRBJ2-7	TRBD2	CASSQALGGRAYEQYF	TGCGCCAGCAGCCAGGCCCTTGGCGGGAGGGCTTACGAGCAGTACTTC
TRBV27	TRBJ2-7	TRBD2	CASSPTASGIYEQYF	TGTGCCAGCAGTCCTACCGCTAGCGGCATCTACGAGCAGTACTTC
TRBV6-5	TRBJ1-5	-	CASSVGTNQPQHF	TGTGCCAGCAGTGTCGGGACAAATCAGCCCCAGCATTTT
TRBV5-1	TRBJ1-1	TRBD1	CASSRDRGNTEAFF	TGCGCCAGCAGCAGGGACAGGGGGAACACTGAAGCTTTCTTT